The 2 T cell receptor beta chains below come from one sample, sequenced in a study of T-cell memory formation after mild COVID-19. MiXCR, applied by TCRdb to the 5' RACE reads, yields one record per CDR3 protein. The sample carries fewer than 250,000 distinct CDR3 sequences, 27% recorded once. The sample comprised PBMCs or a T cell subset sorted from them (not recorded which). The receptor source for this set is an adult woman who had mild COVID-19 (a few samples of this study predate the infection). Cell type and time point are not known.

This rearrangement joins TRBV12-3 or TRBV12-4 to TRBJ2-3; D remains unclear. CDR3 length equals 14 residues. The ends were cut back, 9 bases at V and 0 bases at J, with 13 bases in the middle. The CDR3 protein is CASPQKDSTDTQYF. DNA of the CDR3: TGTGCCAGTCCACAAAAGGACAGCACAGATACGCAGTATTTT.

This sequence joins TRBV21-1 and TRBJ2-6; TRBD1 is the table's D call, not checked against the DNA. TRBV21-1 has pseudogene status. The CDR3 runs 19 residues. The DNA of the CDR3 is TGTGCCAGCAATTCAGGGGGGACTTTAGCTTTCTCTGGGGCCAACGTCCTGACTTTC. As protein: CASNSGGTLAFSGANVLTF.